A single TCR beta chain is shown here with its context. This clonotype came up many times. Its specific antigen is unknown. No much larger clone is present one base from it, and per-base qualities are unavailable. The receptor library was made with 5' RACE. The listed sequencing device is NextSeq 500. The TCR library protocol attached unique molecular identifiers to individual cDNA molecules to correct for sequencing error and PCR bias. Both TCR alpha and beta chains were sequenced, and tight co-correlation was observed between alpha and beta sequence abundances in each sample. The authors' analysis ran thus. V gene, J gene and CDR3 annotation of TCR sequences was performed with Decombinator V4. Expanded TCRs were defined as changing significantly between any two time points under a Poisson model with p below 0.0001. TCR abundances were normalised to the total number of TCRs sequenced in each sample and reported as counts per million. TRAV1-2 paired with TRAJ12, TRAJ20 or TRAJ33 defined MAIT TCRs, while TRAV10 paired with TRAJ18 defined iNKT TCRs. VDJdb, accessed on 1 November 2021, was searched for TCRs annotated for CMV, EBV and SARS-CoV-2, and TCRs annotated for more than one antigen were excluded. TCRdb reprocessed the public reads (quality trimming at Q25 with fastp, clone calling with MiXCR) and kept in-frame beta chains. Identical CDR3 proteins give one entry, which carries the most common genes and DNA. TCRdb's processing, not the study's, gives the V and J calls here. This sample gives about 56,000 distinct CDR3 sequences in total; about 16% of them show up just once. The ten largest clones add up to 4.1% of the sample.

A case-control design nested within a healthcare worker cohort in London, UK, was used, with weekly nasopharyngeal swab PCR tests and blood sampling performed. Healthcare workers were recruited during the week of the UK lockdown, between 23 and 31 March 2020, and followed weekly for up to roughly 16 weeks. CDR1 and CDR2 are drawn from the germline V gene: SGHAT, FQNNGV. The V end loses 5 bases and the J end loses 4 bases, and a stretch of 15 bases separates them. Inclusive of the bounding cysteine and phenylalanine, the CDR3 is 15 residues long. The sequence is cut down to CDR3 DNA, 45 bases in frame from base 1. The source of the sample is a study of early T cells in non-severe SARS-CoV-2 infection (dated by TCRdb to 2020 to 2022). Study-wide context: TCR sequencing used bulk RNA from unsorted whole blood, so alpha and beta chains could not be paired.

Findings and caveats that apply to the study as a whole: VDJdb matching was skewed toward anti-spike CD8 responses and likely underestimated virus-specific expansions by missing private and CD4 specificities.

This specimen was whole blood, taken at baseline. The chain is made from TRBV11-2 and TRBJ2-1, with an unclear D gene assignment. The sequence was collected from an adult who was a healthcare worker with PCR-confirmed SARS-CoV-2 infection or an uninfected control (not recorded which). The DNA sequence follows: TGTGCCAGCAGCGTCAACTCGGCAGTATACAATGAGCAGTTCTTC. Its protein is CASSVNSAVYNEQFF.